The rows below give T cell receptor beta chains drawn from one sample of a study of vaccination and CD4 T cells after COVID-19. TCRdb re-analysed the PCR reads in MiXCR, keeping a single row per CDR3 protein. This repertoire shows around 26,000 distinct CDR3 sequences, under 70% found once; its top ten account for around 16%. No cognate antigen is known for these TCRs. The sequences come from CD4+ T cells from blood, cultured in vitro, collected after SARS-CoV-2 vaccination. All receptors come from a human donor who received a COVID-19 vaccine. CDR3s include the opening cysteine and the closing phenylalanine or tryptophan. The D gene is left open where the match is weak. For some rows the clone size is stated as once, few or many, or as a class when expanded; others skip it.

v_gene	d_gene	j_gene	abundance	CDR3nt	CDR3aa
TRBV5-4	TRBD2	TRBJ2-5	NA	TGTGCCAGCAGCCCAGCGGGGGGTTGGGAGACCCAGTACTTC	CASSPAGGWETQYF
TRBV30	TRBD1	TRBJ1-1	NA	TGTGCCTGGAGAGGGGACAGGCGGAACACTGAAGCTTTCTTT	CAWRGDRRNTEAFF
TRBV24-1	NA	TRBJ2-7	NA	TGTGCCACCAGTGATACCTACAGGGTCGAGCAGTACTTC	CATSDTYRVEQYF
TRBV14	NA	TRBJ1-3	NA	TGTGCCAGCAGCCAATTCCAGAAGTATGCCACCATATATTTT	CASSQFQKYATIYF
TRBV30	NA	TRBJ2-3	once	TGTGCCTGGTCCCCCGGGGGCACAGATACGCAGTATTTT	CAWSPGGTDTQYF
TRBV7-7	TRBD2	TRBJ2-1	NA	TGTGCCAGCAGCTTAGCCGGGGGGGTCCACTACAATGAGCAGTTCTTC	CASSLAGGVHYNEQFF
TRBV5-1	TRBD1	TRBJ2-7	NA	TGCGCCAGCAGCTTGGACAGGGGAACATCCTACGAGCAGTACTTC	CASSLDRGTSYEQYF
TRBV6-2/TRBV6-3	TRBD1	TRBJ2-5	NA	TGTGCCAGCAGACCGACAGGGGGGGAGACGTTGTACCAAGAGACCCAGTACTTC	CASRPTGGETLYQETQYF
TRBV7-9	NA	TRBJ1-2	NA	TGTGCCAGCAGCCCACAAAAATACTATGGCTACACCTTC	CASSPQKYYGYTF
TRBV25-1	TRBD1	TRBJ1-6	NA	TGTGCCAGCAGTCGGACAGGGGGCAATTCACCCCTCCACTTT	CASSRTGGNSPLHF
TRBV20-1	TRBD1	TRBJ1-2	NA	TGCAGTGCTTACGGACAGGGGAAGGGCTACACCTTC	CSAYGQGKGYTF
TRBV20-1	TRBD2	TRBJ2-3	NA	TGCAGTGCCGGACTAGCTAGCACAGATACGCAGTATTTT	CSAGLASTDTQYF
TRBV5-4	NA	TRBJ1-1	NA	TGTGCCAGCAGCCGCCCGGGGGGGAACACTGAAGCTTTCTTT	CASSRPGGNTEAFF
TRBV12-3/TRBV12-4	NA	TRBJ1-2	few	TGTGCCAGCAGTTTCTCGATGATGGGCGGCTACACCTTC	CASSFSMMGGYTF
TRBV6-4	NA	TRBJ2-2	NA	TGTGCCAGCAGTGACTCTTACAGGAACACCGGGGAGCTGTTTTTT	CASSDSYRNTGELFF
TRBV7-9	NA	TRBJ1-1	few	TGTGCCAGCAGCCCCAGGGGTACTGAAGCTTTCTTT	CASSPRGTEAFF
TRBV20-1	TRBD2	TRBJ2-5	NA	TGCAGTGCTAGGAGGACTAGCGGGGGGCCATTGGAGACCCAGTACTTC	CSARRTSGGPLETQYF
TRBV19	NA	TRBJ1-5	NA	TGTGCCAGTAACAGGCTTTATCAGCCCCAGCATTTT	CASNRLYQPQHF
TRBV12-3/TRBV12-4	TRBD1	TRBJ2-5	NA	TGTGCCAGCAGTCCGGGGACAGAGGACCAAGAGACCCAGTACTTC	CASSPGTEDQETQYF
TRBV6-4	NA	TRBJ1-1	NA	TGTGCCAGCAGTGGAGAAGGGGGTCTAGGAAACACTGAAGCTTTCTTT	CASSGEGGLGNTEAFF
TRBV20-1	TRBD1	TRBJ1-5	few	TGCAGTGCTAGAGACCCGGGACAGGGTTTAGGGCAGCCCCAGCATTTT	CSARDPGQGLGQPQHF
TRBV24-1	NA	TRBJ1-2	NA	TGTGCCACCAGTGGCGACGCCTACTATGGCTACACCTTC	CATSGDAYYGYTF
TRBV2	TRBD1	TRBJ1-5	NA	TGTGCCAGCAGAATGGACAGGGAGAACAATCAGCCCCAGCATTTT	CASRMDRENNQPQHF
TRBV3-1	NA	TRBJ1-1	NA	TGTGCCAGCAGCCCTAGGACGGGGAGGTTGAACACTGAAGCTTTCTTT	CASSPRTGRLNTEAFF
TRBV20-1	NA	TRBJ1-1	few	TGCAGTGCTAGAGATAATAGGGGCACTGAAGCTTTCTTT	CSARDNRGTEAFF
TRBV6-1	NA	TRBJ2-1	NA	TGTGCCAGCAGTCGTAGACATGAGCAGTTCTTC	CASSRRHEQFF
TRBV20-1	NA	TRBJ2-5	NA	TGCAGTGCTAGAGATTGGAAGGGGGTAACCACCCAAGAGACCCAGTACTTC	CSARDWKGVTTQETQYF
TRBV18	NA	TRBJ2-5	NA	TGTGCCAGCTCACCATGGAAAGAACTGCAAGAGACCCAGTACTTC	CASSPWKELQETQYF
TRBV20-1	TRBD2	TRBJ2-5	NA	TGCAGTGCTAGAGATTGGCGGGGGCAAGAGACCCAGTACTTC	CSARDWRGQETQYF
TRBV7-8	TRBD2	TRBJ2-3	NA	TGTGCCAGCAGACCAAGCGGGGGGGCCATAGATACGCAGTATTTT	CASRPSGGAIDTQYF
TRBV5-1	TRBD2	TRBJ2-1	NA	TGCGCCAGCAGCACCAGCGGGGGGGCCTACAATGAGCAGTTCTTC	CASSTSGGAYNEQFF
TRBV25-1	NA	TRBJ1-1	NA	TGTGCCAGCAGTGAGGGAGGCTCTGAAGCTTTCTTT	CASSEGGSEAFF
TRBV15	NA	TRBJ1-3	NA	TGTGCCACCAGCCCGGTTACGAGCTCTGGAAACACCATATATTTT	CATSPVTSSGNTIYF
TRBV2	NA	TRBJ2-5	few	TGTGCCAGCAGTGTAGGGGGGGCATTTGGACCGAGGACCCAGTACTTC	CASSVGGAFGPRTQYF
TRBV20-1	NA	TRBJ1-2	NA	TGCAGTGCTAGTCGCTCGGGACAAAACTATGGCTACACCTTC	CSASRSGQNYGYTF
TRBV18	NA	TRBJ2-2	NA	TGTGCCAGCTCACCACTTTCACTGAGGAACACCGGGGAGCTGTTTTTT	CASSPLSLRNTGELFF
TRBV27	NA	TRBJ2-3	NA	TGTGCCAGCAGTTCCTACTTTCAACTCGGGGCTGGCACAGATACGCAGTATTTT	CASSSYFQLGAGTDTQYF
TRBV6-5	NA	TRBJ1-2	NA	TGTGCCAGCAGTTATACAGGGAACTATGGCTACACCTTC	CASSYTGNYGYTF
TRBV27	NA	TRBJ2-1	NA	TGTGCCAGCAGTTCTGGTCTCACGTCCTACAATGAGCAGTTCTTC	CASSSGLTSYNEQFF
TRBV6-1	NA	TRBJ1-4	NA	TGTGCCAGCAGTAACAAGGGACCGCAGTATAATGAAAAACTGTTTTTT	CASSNKGPQYNEKLFF
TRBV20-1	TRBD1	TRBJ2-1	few	TGCAGTGCTAGTTATAGGGGGCCGGACAATGAGCAGTTCTTC	CSASYRGPDNEQFF
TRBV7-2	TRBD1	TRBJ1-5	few	TGTGCCAGCAGCCCGACAGGGGATGGTGTTCAGCCCCAGCATTTT	CASSPTGDGVQPQHF
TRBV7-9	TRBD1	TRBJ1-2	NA	TGTGCCAGCAGCTTGGCACAGGGGGCGGGCTATGGCTACACCTTC	CASSLAQGAGYGYTF